This TCR beta chain was recovered during a study of blood T cell repertoires in COVID-19. At the level of the study: Sites across the United States, Italy and Spain contributed samples from acute and convalescent COVID-19.

Trimming left V 10 bases short and J 0 bases short, with 10 bases between. Looked up from germline, CDR1 is MDHEN and CDR2 is SYDVKM. CDR3 length: 13 residues. In the study's own analysis: It was from reference gene primer amplification that nucleated cell counts were estimated. The repertoire was sequenced with immunoSEQ multiplex PCR; TCRdb's copy has only in-frame clones and lacks some. The DNA gave D and trimming, while V, J and clone size come from that table. The sample includes about 82,000 clones, roughly 80% of them seen just once. The chain links TRBV28 to TRBJ1-5, with D possibly being TRBD1 (5 bases). This receptor was identified in an elderly man with active or convalescent COVID-19. Sequencing was done on a sample of peripheral blood. The DNA of the CDR3 is TGTGCCACCGGGGGTTATAGCAATCAGCCCCAGCATTTT. This translates into CATGGYSNQPQHF.